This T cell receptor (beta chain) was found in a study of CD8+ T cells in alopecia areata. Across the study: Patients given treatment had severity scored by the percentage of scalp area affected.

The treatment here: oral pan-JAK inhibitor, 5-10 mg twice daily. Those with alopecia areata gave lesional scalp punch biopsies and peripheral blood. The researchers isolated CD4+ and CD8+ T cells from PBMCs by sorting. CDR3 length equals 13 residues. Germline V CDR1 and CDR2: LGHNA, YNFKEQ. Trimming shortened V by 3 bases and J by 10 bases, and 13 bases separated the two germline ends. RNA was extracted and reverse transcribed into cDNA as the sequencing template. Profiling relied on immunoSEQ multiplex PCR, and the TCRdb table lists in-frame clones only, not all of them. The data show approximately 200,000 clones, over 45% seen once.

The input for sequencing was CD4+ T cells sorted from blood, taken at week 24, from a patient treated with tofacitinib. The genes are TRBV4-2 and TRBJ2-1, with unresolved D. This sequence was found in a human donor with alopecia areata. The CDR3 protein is CASSHDRLLEQFF. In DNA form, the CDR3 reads TGTGCCAGCAGCCATGACCGACTCCTCGAGCAGTTCTTC.